Here is one TCR beta chain with its context. Authors' data handling: Amplification with reference gene primers provided the estimates of nucleated cell counts. TCRdb's copy holds only in-frame clones and misses some; the assay was immunoSEQ multiplex PCR. The V and J calls and clone size are taken from that table; D and trimming were inferred from the DNA. This table holds some 120,000 clones, around 82% found once. Losses at the gene ends were 0 bases for V and 4 bases for J; bases not matched to a gene: 10. Per the germline V gene, CDR1 is MGHRA and CDR2 is YSYEKL. CDR3 length: 18 residues. The data originate from a study of blood T cell repertoires in COVID-19. Across the study: Sites in the United States, Italy and Spain provided acute and convalescent COVID-19 samples. From T cells, B-cell-depleted T cells, or PBMCs came the material, which was cDNA or gDNA.

The chain links TRBV4-1 to TRBJ1-1; TRBD1 matches 11 bases. The TCR sequence derives from a woman between 25 and 40 years old who had recovered from COVID-19. Sequencing was done on a sample of peripheral blood. The CDR3 DNA follows: TGCGCCAGCAGCCAAGATGGGGGGGACAGGGGGTTTCGCACTGAAGCTTTCTTT. It specifies CASSQDGGDRGFRTEAFF.